This is a list of T cell receptor beta chains from one sample in a study of radiotherapy plus CTLA-4 blockade in lung cancer. This table comes from immunoSEQ multiplex PCR, and its TCRdb copy is limited to in-frame clones, with some not included. This table holds over 60,000 clones, over 75% found once. Sequencing was performed on peripheral blood, taken from a patient treated with radiotherapy plus ipilimumab. The receptors shown here come from a human donor with non-small cell lung cancer that progressed on radiotherapy plus ipilimumab. The CDR3 runs from the conserved cysteine through the conserved F or W. The D gene is left open where the match is weak. Clone size is stated in some rows and not others, as once, few, many or a class when expanded.

j_call | clone_size | d_call | v_call | cdr3_nt | cdr3_aa
TRBJ2-1 | . | . | TRBV27 | TGTGCCAGCAGTTTATCGGGCGGATTCTCTTACAATGAGCAGTTCTTC | CASSLSGGFSYNEQFF
TRBJ2-5 | few | . | TRBV10-1 | TGCGCCAGCAGTCCGGCCGGGGATCGCCGTAAAAAAGAGACCCAGTACTTC | CASSPAGDRRKKETQYF
TRBJ2-3 | . | TRBD2 | TRBV2 | TGTGCCAGCAGCCGGCGGCTAGCGGGAGGTCTAGATACGCAGTATTTT | CASSRRLAGGLDTQYF
TRBJ1-5 | . | . | TRBV6-1 | TGTGCCAGCAGTGTACAGGGATTTGGCAATCAGCCCCAGCATTTT | CASSVQGFGNQPQHF
TRBJ2-7 | . | . | TRBV9 | TGTGCCAGCAGCGTAGGAGTTGGGGGGAACTACGAGCAGTACTTC | CASSVGVGGNYEQYF
TRBJ2-2 | . | . | TRBV28 | TGTGCCAGCAGTTTACCGGGCAGGGTAAAGGGCGGGGAGCTGTTTTTT | CASSLPGRVKGGELFF
TRBJ1-5 | . | . | TRBV9 | TGTGCCAGCAGCGTAGGAGGGGGGAACAATCAGCCCCAGCATTTT | CASSVGGGNNQPQHF
TRBJ2-7 | . | . | TRBV2 | TGTGCCAGCAGTGAAGTATTGCAGGGAGCGGCCGAGCAGTACTTC | CASSEVLQGAAEQYF
TRBJ2-3 | . | TRBD2 | TRBV6-1 | TGTGCCAGCAGGGCCGGGGCGGGAGGTCAAGATACGCAGTATTTT | CASRAGAGGQDTQYF
TRBJ2-5 | once | . | TRBV27 | TGTGCCAGCAAAGGGTCGGGAGTGACGGAGACCCAGTACTTC | CASKGSGVTETQYF
TRBJ1-5 | once | TRBD1 | TRBV28 | TGTGCCAGCAGGCATGTACAGGGGGATCAGCCCCAGCATTTT | CASRHVQGDQPQHF
TRBJ2-7 | . | . | TRBV11-3 | TGTGCCAGCAGCTTAGGGGAGGGGGCCTACGAGCAGTACTTC | CASSLGEGAYEQYF
TRBJ2-7 | . | . | TRBV11-2 | TGTGCCAGCAGCTTAGGCGGGATCTCCTACGAGCAGTACTTC | CASSLGGISYEQYF
TRBJ2-1 | . | TRBD2 | TRBV7-3 | TGTGCCAGCAGCTTGACTAGCGGGGGAGGAATTGAGCAGTTCTTC | CASSLTSGGGIEQFF
TRBJ2-7 | . | TRBD2 | TRBV9 | TGTGCCAGCAGCCTTCTAGCGGGAGGATCCTACGAGCAGTACTTC | CASSLLAGGSYEQYF